This T cell receptor beta chain emerged from a study of cytomegalovirus exposure and HLA in healthy donors. The CDR3 extends over 15 amino acids. The J segment lost 6 bases and the V segment lost 2 bases, leaving 8 bases of the junction unmatched. CDR1 is MGHRA, CDR2 YSYEKL, per germline. PCR involved 60 Vbeta and 13 Jbeta primers. Repertoires were generated with immunoSEQ multiplex PCR, while TCRdb's copy carries only in-frame clones and drops some. The sample consists of 90,000 to 100,000 clones, around 84% of them appearing once. The specimen was PBMCs. This receptor was identified in a man aged 18 to 30 in good health and CMV-seronegative. The V call is TRBV4-1, the J call TRBJ2-7, with 9 bases aligning to TRBD1. The CDR3 sequence: CASSQTRDRVSEQYF. DNA of the CDR3: TGCGCCAGCAGCCAAACCCGGGACAGGGTTAGCGAGCAGTACTTC.